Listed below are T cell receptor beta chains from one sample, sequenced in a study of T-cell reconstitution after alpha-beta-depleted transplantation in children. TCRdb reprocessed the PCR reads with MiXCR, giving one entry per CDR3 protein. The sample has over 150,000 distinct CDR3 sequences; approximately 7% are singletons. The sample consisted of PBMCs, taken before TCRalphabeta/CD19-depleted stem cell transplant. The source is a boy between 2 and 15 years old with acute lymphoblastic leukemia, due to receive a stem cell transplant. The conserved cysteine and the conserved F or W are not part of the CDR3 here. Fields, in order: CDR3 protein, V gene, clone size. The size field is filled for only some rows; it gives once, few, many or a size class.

CDR3 protein: SAGDRDYSNQPQH; V gene: TRBV20-1; clone size: few
CDR3 protein: SARADREPQETQY; V gene: TRBV20-1; clone size: many
CDR3 protein: ASSLWTGSGRIDTQY; V gene: TRBV28; clone size: few
CDR3 protein: ASSARGGDTTDTQY; V gene: TRBV9; clone size: few
CDR3 protein: ASSRGVTAYEQY; V gene: TRBV7-2; clone size: few
CDR3 protein: SARDPLVGNTGELF; V gene: TRBV20-1; clone size: many
CDR3 protein: ASSWDDGGELF; V gene: TRBV5-4; clone size: many
CDR3 protein: ASSYNRNTGELF; V gene: TRBV6-2/TRBV6-3; clone size: few
CDR3 protein: ASSLAVAGKGFRDTQY; V gene: TRBV7-2; clone size: many
CDR3 protein: ASRRGLAKNIQY; V gene: TRBV28; clone size: .
CDR3 protein: SARDPANTEAF; V gene: TRBV20-1; clone size: .
CDR3 protein: ASSLGLPGELF; V gene: TRBV5-6; clone size: .
CDR3 protein: ASSPQEGPYEQY; V gene: TRBV7-2; clone size: few
CDR3 protein: SAIRQRYQETQY; V gene: TRBV20-1; clone size: many
CDR3 protein: ASSLDQRGGDEQF; V gene: TRBV13; clone size: many
CDR3 protein: ASPGPLGRRNTEAF; V gene: TRBV28; clone size: many
CDR3 protein: ASSLVLASGSNQQF; V gene: TRBV5-1; clone size: many
CDR3 protein: ASSRVGQKNSPLH; V gene: TRBV3-1; clone size: many
CDR3 protein: AISAGDRVNNEQF; V gene: TRBV10-3; clone size: many
CDR3 protein: ASSFPSSGASEKLF; V gene: TRBV7-9; clone size: .
CDR3 protein: SVAGQGNEQF; V gene: TRBV29-1; clone size: many
CDR3 protein: ASSFRRGAVYNEQF; V gene: TRBV12-3/TRBV12-4; clone size: many
CDR3 protein: SARSRATYEQY; V gene: TRBV20-1; clone size: few
CDR3 protein: ASSSKVREGSTGELF; V gene: TRBV7-2; clone size: many
CDR3 protein: ASSARDSSTDTQY; V gene: TRBV12-3/TRBV12-4; clone size: many
CDR3 protein: ASSSQRYNEQF; V gene: TRBV7-3; clone size: many
CDR3 protein: ASSRTGNTDTQY; V gene: TRBV7-3; clone size: many
CDR3 protein: AMSPRLAGEDTQY; V gene: TRBV7-8; clone size: .
CDR3 protein: ASASVLRGFYEQF; V gene: TRBV4-1; clone size: many
CDR3 protein: ASKAPSGGTYEQY; V gene: TRBV6-1; clone size: .
CDR3 protein: SAQLAGGRYTQY; V gene: TRBV20-1; clone size: many
CDR3 protein: ASSLGQGRVNEQF; V gene: TRBV12-3/TRBV12-4; clone size: many
CDR3 protein: ASSSSSAEQY; V gene: TRBV12-3/TRBV12-4; clone size: many
CDR3 protein: ASRLAGPETQY; V gene: TRBV5-1; clone size: few
CDR3 protein: ASSLDLAGRETQY; V gene: TRBV11-2; clone size: many
CDR3 protein: ASQLGEAYEQY; V gene: TRBV27; clone size: many
CDR3 protein: ASRLGGFNEQF; V gene: TRBV10-2; clone size: few
CDR3 protein: ASSLEGRGGGDTQY; V gene: TRBV7-2; clone size: few
CDR3 protein: ASSFAAGANVLT; V gene: TRBV11-2; clone size: many
CDR3 protein: ASSPGDRNSGNTLY; V gene: TRBV5-5; clone size: .
CDR3 protein: SARDDRNEQF; V gene: TRBV20-1; clone size: many
CDR3 protein: ASSKSGNHEQY; V gene: TRBV12-3/TRBV12-4; clone size: many
CDR3 protein: ASSVGPEQGPRAEQF; V gene: TRBV9; clone size: many
CDR3 protein: SVEFWGRGYQF; V gene: TRBV29-1; clone size: many
CDR3 protein: ASSFGGGSNQPQH; V gene: TRBV12-3/TRBV12-4; clone size: .
CDR3 protein: ASRLAGSSTDTQY; V gene: TRBV25-1; clone size: .
CDR3 protein: ASSPGAGGRNEQY; V gene: TRBV28; clone size: .
CDR3 protein: ASSQLGTYNEQF; V gene: TRBV14; clone size: many
CDR3 protein: ASRPAGAANYGYT; V gene: TRBV5-4; clone size: many
CDR3 protein: SASGAFSYEQY; V gene: TRBV20-1; clone size: many
CDR3 protein: ASSWSPHNEQF; V gene: TRBV5-1; clone size: many
CDR3 protein: ASSQPGLAGPTDTQY; V gene: TRBV3-1; clone size: .
CDR3 protein: ASSQDFLAGIYEQY; V gene: TRBV4-3; clone size: many
CDR3 protein: ASSLSRGGPYEQY; V gene: TRBV27; clone size: many
CDR3 protein: ASSPMTGNEQY; V gene: TRBV3-1; clone size: many
CDR3 protein: AISESSSNEQY; V gene: TRBV10-3; clone size: .
CDR3 protein: ASSLLREQNTGELF; V gene: TRBV27; clone size: few
CDR3 protein: AISATSGTQETQY; V gene: TRBV10-3; clone size: many
CDR3 protein: ASSLARYPLNTEAF; V gene: TRBV7-8; clone size: many